This T cell receptor (beta chain) was identified in a study of OX40 agonist ivuxolimab in advanced cancers. The repertoire was sequenced with immunoSEQ multiplex PCR; TCRdb's copy has only in-frame clones and lacks some. The repertoire includes tens of thousands of clones, 84% of them detected once, and more than 0.95% sits in the top ten. Germline values: CDR1 SGHDT, CDR2 YYEEEE. The CDR3 length is 17 residues. V lost 1 base, J lost 1 base, and 7 bases stayed unmatched. Source: CD4+ or CD8+ T cells sorted from blood, taken in a trial of the OX40 agonist ivuxolimab. The chain joins TRBV5-6 to TRBJ2-5; 10 nucleotides line up with TRBD2. The sequence derives from an adult with an advanced solid tumor such as melanoma, head and neck, liver or kidney cancer. This CDR3 reads CASSLWLSGGSQETQYF. The CDR3 DNA reads TGTGCCAGCAGCTTGTGGCTTAGCGGGGGGTCCCAAGAGACCCAGTACTTC. Combining the CDR3 with reference TRBV5-6 and TRBJ2-5 gives the whole variable domain DAGVTQSPTHLIKTRGQQVTLRCSPKSGHDTVSWYQQALGQGPQFIFQYYEEEERQRGNFPDRFSGHQFPNYSSELNVNALLLGDSALYLCASSLWLSGGSQETQYFGPGTRLLVL.